What follows describes a single T cell receptor (beta chain). This clone showed up just once. Its specific antigen is unknown. Base qualities were left out, and no much larger clone turns up one base away. This specimen comes from a study of CD8+ T cells in alopecia areata (dated by TCRdb to 2017 to 2018). Context from the whole study: The study used high-throughput TCRbeta sequencing to examine T cell clonal expansion in alopecia areata, in both the C3H/HeJ mouse model and human patients. Scalp tissue and sorted CD4+ and CD8+ peripheral blood T cells from patchy and totalis/universalis alopecia areata patients and from healthy controls were covered by human TCRbeta sequencing. Scalp clonality was compared among normal scalp (n=4), patchy alopecia areata scalp (n=8), and alopecia totalis/universalis scalp (n=8). RNA was extracted with the PAXgene miRNA kit for fixed scalp, the miRNeasy kit for PBMCs, and the RNeasy kit for mouse skin. immunoSEQ multiplex PCR using 35 Vbeta forward primers and 13 Jbeta reverse primers was used to amplify TCRbeta CDR3 regions. Overall study outcomes, separate from this receptor: Shared TCR sequences between patients were less evident than in mice, which may be partly attributable to HLA diversity in the patient population. Unlike mouse skin, where gammadelta T cells dominate, normal human skin contains resident alphabeta T cells that get sequenced too, which complicates analysis of the scalp TCR repertoire. Higher clonality and more expanded CD8+ clones were observed in lesional scalp than in normal scalp, particularly in alopecia totalis/universalis, a finding suggestive of antigenic drive.

PBMCs were isolated by density centrifugation and stained for CD3, CD4 and CD8, and CD4+ and CD8+ T cells were sorted on a FACSAria. Unaffected controls provided scalp biopsies and blood samples. Reading the germline V gene (reference sequence) gives CDR1 GTSNPN and CDR2 SVGIG. Inclusive of the bounding cysteine and phenylalanine, the CDR3 is 16 residues long. Solely the CDR3 DNA is kept, with 48 bases framed from the first base. V ends up 3 bases short and J 4 bases short, with an unmatched junction base count of 6. The library was prepared using the immunoSEQ multiplex PCR assay. RNA was extracted from all samples and reverse transcribed into cDNA as template for TCR sequencing. First-strand cDNA was synthesized using SuperScript III with a 2:1 mix of oligo-dT and random hexamers. A synthetic immune receptor repertoire was used to assess amplification bias, and residual bias was removed computationally. On the authors' methods: After raw reads were preprocessed to remove errors, the CDR3 was defined following IMGT conventions as running from the conserved cysteine to phenylalanine. To get clonality, Shannon entropy was normalized by log2 of the number of productive unique TCRs and the result was subtracted from 1. Whether scalp clones were CD4 or CD8 was inferred by matching scalp TCRbeta sequences against CD4 and CD8 repertoires sorted from blood. What TCRdb holds here is the immuneACCESS table cut down to in-frame rearrangements. Part of the clones is not present; checked against another copy, under half of the missing clones reflect an unresolved V gene, and the others are unexplained. The V and J calls and clone size are taken from that table; D and trimming were inferred from the DNA. For this sample the table gives around 190,000 clones, of which roughly 50% were detected only once. Roughly 5.3% of the sample goes to the ten largest clones.

The rearranged segments are TRBV30 and TRBJ2-2, and 12 junction bases match TRBD2. This clonotype originated in a human donor in good health. The sequencing sample was made of CD8+ T cells sorted from blood. The nucleotides read TGTGCCTGGAGCGAACTAGCGGGGGGACGCACCGGGGAGCTGTTTTTT. Its protein product is CAWSELAGGRTGELFF.